This T cell receptor beta chain is drawn from a study of graft-versus-host responses after intestinal transplantation (dated by TCRdb to the early 2020s). For context, the study as a whole: The transplants that recipients got were multivisceral, liver-intestinal, or isolated intestinal. Anti-thymocyte globulin induction was given to all recipients, followed by maintenance tacrolimus and steroids for around three years. Graft-versus-host and host-versus-graft alloreactive T cell clones were tracked in the graft, circulation and bone marrow after intestinal transplantation using bulk TCR-beta CDR3 sequencing. To identify alloreactive clones, pre-transplant mixed lymphocyte reaction products were sequenced and compared with unstimulated pre-transplant donor and recipient T cells. The cohort enrolled some 23 intestinal transplant recipients including one retransplant, and a few patients lacking pretransplant specimens were excluded. A peak of at least 4% donor T cells among recipient peripheral blood mononuclear cells was the definition used for donor T cell macrochimerism. Instead of going to the commercial service, samples from three later patients were sequenced in-house on an Illumina MiSeq and processed with MiXCR.

Relative to germline, V is 0 bases shorter and J is 4 bases shorter, with 12 bases between their ends. The CDR3 covers 15 residues, taking in both the cysteine and the phenylalanine. Only the CDR3 portion is preserved as DNA: 45 bases, with reading frame beginning at the first base. According to the germline V gene, CDR1 reads LGHNA and CDR2 reads YNFKEQ. The study at large found these results: Peak levels of circulating GvH clones were associated with declines in HvG clones early after transplant. GvH clones were detected in recipient bone marrow, and some of these GvH clones were observed earlier in ileal mucosa or blood, consistent with an intestinal mucosal origin. Conclusions were limited by the relatively low number and heterogeneity of intestinal transplant patients. In the allografts of patients with donor T cell macrochimerism, GvH to HvG T cell clonal ratios were high.

The receptor library was made with the immunoSEQ multiplex PCR assay. In most patients, genomic DNA was isolated using the Qiagen DNeasy Blood and Tissue Kit and sent frozen to Adaptive Biotechnologies for TCR sequencing. For most patients, genomic DNA was subjected to high-throughput TCR-beta CDR3 sequencing by Adaptive Biotechnologies. The authors' analysis ran thus. Adaptive's ImmunoSEQ software supplied the TCR sequencing data for around 19 patients, while MiXCR and VDJtools were used to process a few other patients. To correct CD4 versus CD8 sorting errors, any sequence found in both subsets at a frequency ratio below 5:1 was removed. CDR3 nucleotide sequences shared between donor and recipient were removed because the origin of such sequences could not be assigned. Alloreactive clones required at least 2-fold expansion over unstimulated cells and minimum CFSE-low frequency of 0.002% (template counts) or 0.001% (read counts). Clones detected in sequenced pre-transplant spleen, lymph node, or MLR CFSE-low populations of the donor or recipient were defined as mappable. Cumulative frequency of alloreactive clones was calculated as a percentage of all sequences weighted by copy number. In its TCRdb copy, this immuneACCESS table keeps in-frame sequences only and misses some clones. Where compared with another copy, unresolved V genes explain less than half of these, and the others have no known cause. V and J calls and clone size come straight from that table; D and trimming were deduced from the DNA. The sample yields tens of thousands of clones; 80% to 95% were counted once. 0.35% of the sample goes to the ten largest clones.

The time point label for this specimen denotes: cells obtained before transplantation from donor or recipient. CD3+CD4+ and CD3+CD8+ populations were FACS-sorted from unstimulated pre-transplant donor and recipient cells taken from spleen or lymph nodes. With regard to this clone: Which antigen it targets is not known. Per-nucleotide qualities are absent, and no much larger clonotype sits a single base away.

The sequences come from unstimulated CD4+ T cells sorted from spleen or lymph node cells, collected before transplant. The chain uses TRBV4-2 and TRBJ1-2; TRBD1 is perhaps the D gene, given 6 matching bases. The clonotype originates from a human donor who was the organ donor for an intestinal transplant. The base sequence is TGTGCCAGCAGCCAAGATTCAGCAGGGGTCTATGGCTACACCTTC. It specifies CASSQDSAGVYGYTF.